The clone carrying this T cell receptor (beta chain) was detected only a few times. Sequenced by immunoSEQ multiplex PCR; TCRdb stores in-frame clones only, minus some. The table lists 9,000 to 13,000 clones, less than 80% of them singletons. This record belongs to a study of follicular helper T cells after annual influenza vaccination. This CDR3 region has 11 residues. The germline CDR1 and CDR2 sequences are SGHDT and YYEEEE. Trimming left V 5 bases short and J 2 bases short, with 4 bases between. The chain is built from TRBV5-6 and TRBJ1-2; D is undetermined. The source was CXCR5- memory CD4+ T cells sorted from blood, collected 6 weeks after influenza vaccination. The clonotype comes from an adult who received the influenza vaccine. The CDR3 DNA reads as TGTGCCAGCAGTTCGAACTATGGCTACACCTTC. This translates into CASSSNYGYTF.